The clone carrying this T cell receptor beta chain has just a few counts. Antigen specificity is unknown. Sorting based on CD45RO/CCR7/CD25/CD127/CD95/CD27 separated CD4+ naive, central memory, regulatory and stem cell-like memory cells. This record belongs to a study of beta chain features in type 1 diabetes. Study-level results: Although PCR might favor shorter templates, it would do so equally in patients and controls. More deletions and fewer insertions at VDJ junctions were found in patients with type 1 diabetes. Type 1 diabetes patients had TCRB CDR3s that were shorter (moderately but significantly so) in all four CD4+ subsets.

Of the isolated RNA, all was reverse transcribed, and so the sequenced material was expressed TCRB transcripts. The repertoire was sequenced with immunoSEQ multiplex PCR; TCRdb's copy has only in-frame clones and lacks some. Of about 260,000 clones listed, around 21% are singletons. The CDR3 covers 12 residues. Germline CDR1 MDHEN, CDR2 SYDVKM. V was trimmed by 2 bases and J by 4 bases, leaving 3 bases between them. V usage is TRBV28 and J usage is TRBJ2-1; no firm D call. This TCR was recovered from a woman aged 40-49 years with type 1 diabetes. Source material: naive CD4+ T cells from blood. The chain's CDR3 is CASSLQYNEQFF. The CDR3 nucleotides read TGTGCCAGCAGTTTACAGTACAATGAGCAGTTCTTC.